This T cell receptor beta chain is drawn from a study of cytomegalovirus exposure and HLA in healthy donors. Study outcomes and limitations: DRB1 had the most TCR associations and HLA-C the fewest, a later analysis found, with rates varying by HLA locus.

The table lists this clone with a count of one. No antigen is known for it. The PCR contained 60 Vbeta and 13 Jbeta primers. Data came from immunoSEQ multiplex PCR; TCRdb stores just in-frame clones and leaves some out. The table records about 170,000 clones, about 80% of them present only once. The sequenced material came from PBMCs. The source is a woman aged 25-40 years in good health and CMV-seropositive.

The CDR3 loop reads CASSVGPQTTSGNTIYF. CDR3 nucleotides: TGTGCCAGCAGCGTAGGACCCCAGACAACCTCTGGAAACACCATATATTTT. The chain combines TRBV9 with TRBJ1-3; D is undetermined. There are 17 residues in the CDR3. Germline V CDR1 and CDR2: SGDLS, YYNGEE. Trimming pared 0 bases from V and 0 bases from J, leaving 13 bases between.